A selection of T cell receptor beta chains follows, all from one sample in a study of T cells in localized non-small cell lung cancer. Libraries were prepared by immunoSEQ multiplex PCR; TCRdb keeps only in-frame clonotypes and omits some of them. The sample records about 2,400 clones, roughly a fifth being singletons. Sequenced here: normal lung tissue next to the tumor, sampled before any cancer treatment. These receptors were taken from a male donor aged 60 or over with stage I squamous cell lung carcinoma. Each CDR3 is given with its conserved first and last residue. D genes are given only for firm matches. Where a row states a size, it is once, few, many or the class of an expanded clone; other rows omit it.

NA	TRBV19	few	TRBJ2-6	14	TGTGCCAGCGGACCTACAGGCGGGGCCAACGTCCTGACTTTC	CASGPTGGANVLTF
NA	TRBV19	NA	TRBJ2-7	14	TGTGCCAGTAGTATCCGAGAAGGGGCCTACGAGCAGTACTTC	CASSIREGAYEQYF
TRBD1	TRBV6-8	few	TRBJ2-5	14	TGTGCCAGCAGTCGGGACAGAGGGGCAGTTACCCAGTACTTC	CASSRDRGAVTQYF
NA	TRBV29-1	NA	TRBJ2-1	13	TGCAGCGTCTCAGCAACCTCATACAATGAGCAGTTCTTC	CSVSATSYNEQFF
TRBD2	TRBV10-3	NA	TRBJ2-5	18	TGTGCCATCAGTGAGTCGAAGGTATTAGCGGGAGGTTGGGAGACCCAGTACTTC	CAISESKVLAGGWETQYF
NA	TRBV6-8	NA	TRBJ2-7	14	TGTGCCAGCAGCATCGACAGGTTTCCCTACGAGCAGTACTTC	CASSIDRFPYEQYF
NA	TRBV6-8	few	TRBJ1-2	14	TGTGCCAGCAGTTACATGCAGGGAGGCCACGGCTACACCTTC	CASSYMQGGHGYTF
NA	TRBV9	NA	TRBJ2-5	12	TGTGCCAGCAGCCTCGACGGGGCGACCCAGTACTTC	CASSLDGATQYF
NA	TRBV18	few	TRBJ1-1	13	TGTGCCAGCTCACAAAAAGGGGGCACTGAAGCTTTCTTT	CASSQKGGTEAFF
TRBD1	TRBV18	NA	TRBJ1-2	14	TGTGCCAGCTCACAGGACAGGGGGTCCTATGGCTACACCTTC	CASSQDRGSYGYTF
TRBD1	TRBV11-3	medium-sized	TRBJ2-1	15	TGTGCCAGCAGCTTAAGGGGGACAGATAACAATGAGCAGTTCTTC	CASSLRGTDNNEQFF
NA	TRBV6-8	few	TRBJ1-1	16	TGTGCCAGCAGTTACTCCCATTTAGGGGGGAACAGGGAAGCTTTCTTT	CASSYSHLGGNREAFF
TRBD1	TRBV6-8	few	TRBJ1-1	15	TGTGCCAGCGTATCCGGGACAGGGGCGAACACTGAAGCTTTCTTT	CASVSGTGANTEAFF
NA	TRBV6-8	once	TRBJ2-7	12	TGTGCCAGCAGTTACCCCCCCCTAGAACAGTACTTC	CASSYPPLEQYF
NA	TRBV18	few	TRBJ1-1	13	TGTGCCAGCTCACCCCGGACAGACACTGAAGCTTTCTTT	CASSPRTDTEAFF
NA	TRBV9	medium-sized	TRBJ2-2	14	TGTGCCAGCAGCCCTCGACCTGGGGCCGGGGAGCTGTTTTTT	CASSPRPGAGELFF
NA	TRBV12-5	NA	TRBJ2-3	12	TGTGCCACCACCCCGAGGGCAGATACGCAGTATTTT	CATTPRADTQYF
TRBD2	TRBV11-3	NA	TRBJ2-7	15	TGTGCCAGCAGGCTAGCGGGCCGAAGCTCCTACGAGCAGTACTTC	CASRLAGRSSYEQYF
NA	TRBV30	NA	TRBJ1-1	14	TGTGCCTGGAGTGTACACAGCCCGAACACTGAAGCTTTCTTT	CAWSVHSPNTEAFF
NA	TRBV5-1	NA	TRBJ2-2	16	TGCGCCAGCAGCCCACCCTGGAATGGAGTCACCGGGGAGCTGTTTTTT	CASSPPWNGVTGELFF
NA	TRBV11-3	medium-sized	TRBJ1-6	14	TGTGCCAGCAGCTTAGAAGTAGGGAATTCACCCCTCCACTTT	CASSLEVGNSPLHF
TRBD2	TRBV11-3	large	TRBJ2-1	15	TGTGCCAGCAGCCCTAAGCGGGAGTCCTACAATGAGCAGTTCTTC	CASSPKRESYNEQFF
NA	TRBV15	few	TRBJ1-6	14	TGTGCCACCAGCAGAGGAGAAGGGAGTTCACCCCTCCACTTT	CATSRGEGSSPLHF
TRBD2	TRBV19	NA	TRBJ2-7	15	TGTGCCAGTAGGCCGGGACTAGCGGGAGCTCGCGAGCAGTACTTC	CASRPGLAGAREQYF
TRBD1	TRBV9	few	TRBJ2-2	14	TGTGCCAGCAGTGATGACAGGGCGATCGGGGAGCTGTTTTTT	CASSDDRAIGELFF
NA	TRBV29-1	once	TRBJ2-1	12	TGCAGCGCTGGGGGCTCCTCGGGTGAGCAGTTCTTC	CSAGGSSGEQFF
NA	TRBV6-8	medium-sized	TRBJ2-7	12	TGTGCCAGCAGTGAGGACGGTCCGCTAGGGTACTTC	CASSEDGPLGYF